This T cell receptor (beta chain) was found in a study of PD-1 blockade in classical Hodgkin lymphoma. About the research overall: Treatment was intravenous nivolumab, 3 mg/kg every 2 weeks, until progression. General observations from the study: With respect to the repertoire differences, their causes, possibly disease activity or prior therapy, remain undefined. Baseline diversity in complete responders resembled that of newly diagnosed patients.

Each of the patients experienced relapse following autologous stem cell transplantation, and their brentuximab vedotin exposure differed. Concerning this clone: What it recognizes is unknown.

Measured with immunoSEQ multiplex PCR; TCRdb has only the in-frame clones, and not every one. Among 37,000 or so clones listed, 85% to 90% were seen once. The sequence was obtained from a human donor with classical Hodgkin lymphoma. The specimen comprised peripheral blood mononuclear cells (PBMCs), sampled before the second cycle of nivolumab.

The CDR3: CASAPLAGGADTQYF. CDR3 bases: TGTGCCAGCGCCCCACTAGCGGGAGGTGCAGATACGCAGTATTTT. The V call is TRBV9, the J call TRBJ2-3; 12 bases align to TRBD2. V gave up 7 bases and J gave up 4 bases; unmatched junction bases: 7. CDR3 length: 15 residues. Germline V lookup: CDR1 SGDLS, CDR2 YYNGEE.